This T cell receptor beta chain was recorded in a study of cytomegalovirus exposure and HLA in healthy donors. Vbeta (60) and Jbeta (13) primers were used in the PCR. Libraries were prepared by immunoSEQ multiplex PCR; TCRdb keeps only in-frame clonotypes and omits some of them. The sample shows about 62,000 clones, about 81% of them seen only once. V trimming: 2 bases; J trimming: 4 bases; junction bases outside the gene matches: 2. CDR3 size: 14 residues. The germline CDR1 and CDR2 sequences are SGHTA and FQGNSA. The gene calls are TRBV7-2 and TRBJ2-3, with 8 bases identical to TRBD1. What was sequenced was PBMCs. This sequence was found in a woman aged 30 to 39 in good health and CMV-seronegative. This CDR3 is CASSLRQGPDTQYF. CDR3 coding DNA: TGTGCCAGCAGCTTAAGACAGGGGCCAGATACGCAGTATTTT.